This T cell receptor beta chain derives from a study of shared clonotypes between healthy human individuals. Study-level results: Rarefaction gave evidence that sorted-subset sequencing remained incomplete despite large depth. Clonotypes not shared had lower generation probabilities than those common to all four donors.

About this clone itself: Its antigen is unknown.

Sorted-subset replicate PCR reactions were performed with approximately 180 ng DNA, corresponding to 30,000 or so T cell genomes. Authors' methods: ImmunoSEQ gave junction-only sequences without quality scores, so filtering differed. TCRdb's copy holds only in-frame clones and misses some; the assay was immunoSEQ multiplex PCR. V and J calls and clone size are given by that table; D and trimming were obtained from the DNA. The table has nearly 1 million clones, about three quarters seen once; the top ten hold approximately 1.5%. The source material was memory CD4+ T cells sorted from blood. Subset noted: CD45RA-negative fraction. The clonotype was recovered from a man between 18 and 35 years old in good health.

The CDR3 bases are TGTGCCAGCAGCGTAGCCCAATCGCGGACGGAGCAGTACTTC. This translates into CASSVAQSRTEQYF. The chain carries TRBV9 and TRBJ2-7; D remains ambiguous. Germline CDR1 is SGDLS and CDR2 is YYNGEE. Trimming removed 0 bases at V and 7 bases at J, with 14 bases between. The CDR3 runs 14 residues. Drawing the rest from reference TRBV9 and TRBJ2-7, the complete variable domain is DSGVTQTPKHLITATGQRVTLRCSPRSGDLSVYWYQQSLDQGLQFLIQYYNGEERAKGNILERFSAQQFPDLHSELNLSSLELGDSALYFCASSVAQSRTEQYFGPGTRLTVT.